The 8 T cell receptor beta chains in this list originate from one sample, sequenced in a study of beta chain features in type 1 diabetes. Isolated RNA was reverse transcribed in full, so expressed TCRB transcripts were sequenced. Only in-frame clones appear in the TCRdb table, and some are missing; sequencing was by immunoSEQ multiplex PCR. The repertoire holds approximately 38,000 clones, with 55% to 70% as singletons. Sequencing input: Tregs from blood. These receptors came from a woman in her thirties in good health.

CDR3: CASSFRVGTGSHEQYF. CDR3 coding DNA: TGTGCCAGCAGTTTTCGCGTGGGGACAGGGTCCCACGAGCAGTACTTC. The chain recombines TRBV28 with TRBJ2-7, with 9 nucleotides matching TRBD1. V was clipped by 3 bases and J by 5 bases; unmatched bases: 11. The CDR3 is 16 residues long. The germline CDR1 and CDR2 sequences are MDHEN and SYDVKM.

This sequence joins TRBV11-2 and TRBJ1-2; TRBD1 is a possible D gene (6 bases). The germline V gene encodes CDR1 SGHAT and CDR2 FQNNGV. V dropped 3 bases and J dropped 3 bases, with 11 bases sitting between them. The CDR3 has 14 residues. CDR3 amino acids: CASSFGQSYYGYTF. CDR3 coding DNA: TGTGCCAGCAGCTTCGGACAGAGCTACTATGGCTACACCTTC.

V gene TRBV11-2 combines with J gene TRBJ2-7; 7 bases fit TRBD1. The junction had 5 bases not matched to a gene; V was cut back by 6 bases and J by 6 bases. This CDR3 comprises 12 residues. Germline loops: CDR1 SGHAT, CDR2 FQNNGV. The DNA of the CDR3 is TGTGCCAGCAGTTCCAGGGGGTCCGAGCAGTACTTC. Protein product: CASSSRGSEQYF.

This clone appeared a few times. The chain uses TRBV19 and TRBJ1-4; tentative D call: TRBD1 (6 bases). The germline V gene encodes CDR1 LNHDA and CDR2 SQIVND (reference sequence). V gave up 1 base and J gave up 5 bases, with 11 bases separating them. CDR3 length equals 15 residues. The CDR3 region is CASSIVRGLNEKLFF. CDR3 DNA sequence: TGTGCCAGTAGTATAGTGCGGGGGCTCAATGAAAAACTGTTTTTT.

J is TRBJ2-5 and V is TRBV27; 7 bases are a match to TRBD2. V was pared by 3 bases and J by 11 bases, with 12 bases of the junction left unmatched. Per the germline V gene, CDR1 is MNHEY and CDR2 is SMNVEV (reference sequence). CDR3 size: 14 residues. The CDR3 DNA is TGTGCCAGCAGTTTGGCGGGAGAATGGCATGAGCAGTACTTC. Amino acid sequence: CASSLAGEWHEQYF.

The V gene is TRBV7-9, the J gene TRBJ2-1, with TRBD2 matching over 10 bases. CDR1 SEHNR and CDR2 FQNEAQ come from the germline V gene (reference sequence). The CDR3 covers 15 residues. V was clipped by 4 bases and J by 2 bases; unmatched bases: 2. The CDR3 nucleotides read TGTGCCAGCAGCTGGAGCGGGAGGGCCTACAATGAGCAGTTCTTC. It is translated as CASSWSGRAYNEQFF.

The gene calls are TRBV19 and TRBJ2-7, with a possible D match to TRBD1 (5 bases). This CDR3 has 13 amino acids. CDR1 and CDR2 (germline): LNHDA, SQIVND (reference sequence). The V end lost 7 bases, the J end lost 3 bases, and 13 bases lay between the germline ends. CDR3 sequence (DNA): TGTGCCAGTACCAAAGAGACAGTCTACGAGCAGTACTTC. It yields the protein CASTKETVYEQYF.

The chain combines TRBV5-1 with TRBJ2-1; 7 bases map to TRBD2. V lost 5 bases, J lost 9 bases, and 8 bases stayed unmatched. Germline-derived CDR1 and CDR2 are SGHRS and YFSETQ. The CDR3 runs to 13 residues. Written as DNA, the CDR3 is TGCGCCAGCAGGACTAGCAGGGTCGGTGAGCAGTTCTTC. Translating gives CASRTSRVGEQFF.